This TCR beta chain was obtained from a study of vaccination effects on CD4 cells after COVID-19. Sequencing was performed with immunoSEQ multiplex PCR; in TCRdb, only in-frame clones are kept and a portion is missing. The repertoire includes tens of thousands of clones, roughly 70% of them detected once, and 4% sits in the top ten. A note on this clone: Antigen: not known.

This CDR3 comprises 19 residues. Germline V gives CDR1 MNHNS, CDR2 SASEGT. The germline V and J ends were trimmed by 3 bases and 0 bases, with 18 bases remaining between them. Under the ViraFEST assay, PBMC were stimulated with viral peptide pools so that antigen-specific CD4+ T cells expanded. Sequencing was performed afterwards. Investigators separated out CD4+ T cells once about eleven days of culture had passed. Vaccinated recipients, who were negative for nucleocapsid antibodies, had no history of SARS-CoV-2 infection. The researchers cultured 1.9 million or so PBMC per well with approximately 10 IU/ml IL-2 and around 9.5 ug/ml peptides. Replacing half the medium with IL-2 medium was done on days 3 and 7. Study results and limitations: In vaccinees who were healthy, merely 1 out of 255 vaccine-induced clones cross-reacted with common cold coronaviruses.

The sequencing here drew on CD4+ T cells from PBMCs cultured with HCoV-OC43 spike peptides, taken before COVID-19 vaccination. Regarding subset: HCoV-OC43 spike overlapping peptide pool stimulation. J is TRBJ2-6 and V is TRBV6-1; weak D call: TRBD2 (5 bases). This receptor was identified in a human donor who received a COVID-19 vaccine. CDR3 region: CASSEPQGRSPSGANVLTF. In nucleotides, the CDR3 is TGTGCCAGCAGTGAGCCCCAAGGGAGATCCCCCTCTGGGGCCAACGTCCTGACTTTC.